The clone carrying this TCR beta chain has only a few counts. Its antigen is currently unknown. Notes on the study in general: Tumor memory CD4+ T cell TCR gene usage was found to cluster with blood and lymph node memory CD4+ cells and with lymph node naive CD4+ cells. The larger cohort examined one V-J beta rearrangement, not whole repertoires.

The memory fraction was CD4+CD45RO+CD25- cells. The V and J ends lost 6 bases and 1 base, in that order; junction bases with no gene match: 7. The CDR3 has 14 residues. Germline CDR1 is DFQATT and CDR2 is SNEGSKA (reference sequence). Semi-nested PCR with Nested Universal Primer A followed constant-region reverse priming of full-length variable regions. MiXCR, run by TCRdb on the 5' RACE reads, gives a single entry per CDR3 protein. The sample includes 45,000 to 70,000 distinct CDR3 sequences, more than 25% of them seen just once. Sequencing was performed on tumor-infiltrating memory CD4+ T cells sorted from the breast tumor. Subset specified: memory CD4+ T cells, CD4+CD45RO+CD25-. The TCR comes from a female donor with breast cancer. The chain uses TRBV20-1 and TRBJ1-1, with TRBD1 matching 8 bases. The CDR3 loop is CSAASGTGNTEAFF. As DNA, the CDR3 is TGCAGTGCAGCGTCCGGGACAGGGAACACTGAAGCTTTCTTT.